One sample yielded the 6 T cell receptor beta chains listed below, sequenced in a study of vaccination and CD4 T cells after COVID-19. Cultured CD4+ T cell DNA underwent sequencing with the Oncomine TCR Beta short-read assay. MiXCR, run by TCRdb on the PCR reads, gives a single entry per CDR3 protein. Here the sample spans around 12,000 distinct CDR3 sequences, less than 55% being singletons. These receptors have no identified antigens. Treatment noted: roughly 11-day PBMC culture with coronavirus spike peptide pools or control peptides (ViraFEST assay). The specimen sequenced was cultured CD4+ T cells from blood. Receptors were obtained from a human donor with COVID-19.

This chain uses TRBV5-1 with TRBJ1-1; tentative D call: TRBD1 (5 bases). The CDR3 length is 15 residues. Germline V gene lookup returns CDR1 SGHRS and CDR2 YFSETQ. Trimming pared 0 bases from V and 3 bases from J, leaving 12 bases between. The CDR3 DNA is TGCGCCAGCAGCTTGGATCCGGGACGAGACACTGAAGCTTTCTTT. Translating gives CASSLDPGRDTEAFF.

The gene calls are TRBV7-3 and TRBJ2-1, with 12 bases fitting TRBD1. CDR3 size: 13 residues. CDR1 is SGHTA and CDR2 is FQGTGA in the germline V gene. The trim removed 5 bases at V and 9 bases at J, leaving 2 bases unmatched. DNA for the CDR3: TGTGCCAGCAGCCCGGGACAGGGGGCTGAGCAGTTCTTC. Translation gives CASSPGQGAEQFF.

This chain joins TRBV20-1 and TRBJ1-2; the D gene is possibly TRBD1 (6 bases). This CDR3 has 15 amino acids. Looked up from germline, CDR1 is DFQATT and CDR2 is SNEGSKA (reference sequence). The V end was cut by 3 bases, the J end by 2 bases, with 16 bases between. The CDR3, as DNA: TGCAGTGCTAGCGGGGGTGGGGGCAAGAACTATGGCTACACCTTC. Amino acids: CSASGGGGKNYGYTF.

CDR3 DNA sequence: TGTGCCAACGGACAGGGGGATACGCAGTATTTT. It codes for CANGQGDTQYF. The gene calls are TRBV28 and TRBJ2-3, with 9 bases matching TRBD1. Germline V gene data show CDR1 as MDHEN and CDR2 as SYDVKM. Unmatched junction bases numbered 2, after V lost 10 bases and J lost 6 bases. The CDR3 consists of 11 residues.

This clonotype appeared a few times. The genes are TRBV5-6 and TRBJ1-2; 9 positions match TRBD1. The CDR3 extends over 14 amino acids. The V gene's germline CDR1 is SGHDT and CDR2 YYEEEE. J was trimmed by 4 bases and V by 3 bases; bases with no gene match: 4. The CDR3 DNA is TGTGCCAGCAGCTCCACGGACAGGGGCTATGGCTACACCTTC. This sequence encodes CASSSTDRGYGYTF.

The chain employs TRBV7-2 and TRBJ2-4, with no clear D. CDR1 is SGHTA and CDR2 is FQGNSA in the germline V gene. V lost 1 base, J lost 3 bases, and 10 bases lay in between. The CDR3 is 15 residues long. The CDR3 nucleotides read TGTGCCAGCAGCTTAGGGCGCCAGAACAAAAACATTCAGTACTTC. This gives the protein CASSLGRQNKNIQYF.